This T cell receptor beta chain was sequenced during a study of cytomegalovirus exposure and HLA in healthy donors. V shed 5 bases, J shed 5 bases, and the junction held 4 bases outside the gene matches. The CDR3 runs 13 residues. Germline-derived CDR1 and CDR2 are SEHNR and FQNEAQ (reference sequence). This PCR relied on a set of 60 Vbeta primers and 13 Jbeta primers. Original handling: Around 11 million of some 80 million unique TCR beta chains were shared, per a later count. Produced via immunoSEQ multiplex PCR; TCRdb's table is partial and in-frame only. V, J and clone size reflect that table, while D and trimming were determined from the DNA. In all, the sample yields approximately 200,000 clones.

The TCR sequence derives from a boy aged 10-17 years in good health and CMV-seronegative. This chain links TRBV7-9 with TRBJ1-2; 8 bases fit TRBD1. The sample comprised PBMCs. The CDR3 sequence: CASSLRTGYGYTF. Here the CDR3 DNA reads TGTGCCAGCAGCCTAAGGACAGGGTATGGCTACACCTTC.